A single sample gave rise to the 15 T cell receptor beta chains below, sequenced in a study of blood T cell repertoires in COVID-19. Repertoires were generated with immunoSEQ multiplex PCR, while TCRdb's copy carries only in-frame clones and drops some. The sample records some 260,000 clones, about nine tenths being singletons. What was sequenced was PBMCs or T cells enriched from blood (not recorded which). These receptor sequences come from a middle-aged man who had recovered from COVID-19.

CDR3 region: CASSLERQGPDNEQFF. The CDR3 nucleotides are TGCGCCAGCAGCCTCGAGCGACAGGGCCCAGACAATGAGCAGTTCTTC. The chain links TRBV5-1 to TRBJ2-1; TRBD1 agrees at 7 bases. Germline CDR1 and CDR2: SGHRS and YFSETQ. Losses at the gene ends were 4 bases for V and 5 bases for J; bases not matched to a gene: 12. The CDR3 contains 16 residues.

The genes are TRBV3-1 (or the pseudogene TRBV3-2) and TRBJ2-1, with D possibly TRBD2 on 6 matching bases. Germline-derived CDR1 and CDR2 are LGHDT and YNNKEL (reference sequence). This CDR3 is built from 16 residues. V shed 0 bases and J shed 0 bases, with 9 bases lying between them. This chain's CDR3 is CASSQEVGGSYNEQFF. The CDR3 DNA is TGTGCCAGCAGCCAAGAAGTCGGGGGCTCCTACAATGAGCAGTTCTTC.

This chain connects TRBV9 to TRBJ1-2; 10 nucleotides line up with TRBD1. The germline V gene encodes CDR1 SGDLS and CDR2 YYNGEE. V lost 3 bases and J lost 4; bases outside the gene matches: 12. The CDR3 sequence is 17 residues long. The CDR3 region has the DNA TGTGCCAGCAGCGAAGACAGGGGGCATTATCTCCCCTATGGCTACACCTTC. Its protein product is CASSEDRGHYLPYGYTF.

The chain has TRBV20-1 and TRBJ1-5; D not certain. The germline CDR1 and CDR2 sequences are DFQATT and SNEGSKA (reference sequence). The CDR3 consists of 16 residues. Trimming removed 3 bases from V and 0 bases from J, with 15 bases in between. The CDR3 protein is CSASHGNYYSNQPQHF. The CDR3 bases are TGCAGTGCTAGTCACGGGAATTATTATAGCAATCAGCCCCAGCATTTT.

The chain is built from TRBV5-6 and TRBJ2-1; possibly TRBD1 for D (5 bases). There are 13 residues in the CDR3. Per germline, CDR1 SGHDT and CDR2 YYEEEE. Trimming took off 6 bases at V and 4 bases at J, with 11 bases between the two ends. As DNA, the CDR3 is TGTGCCAGCACCCGAGACAGATACAATGAGCAGTTCTTC. This translates into CASTRDRYNEQFF.

This clone was observed a single time. V usage is TRBV7-2 and J usage is TRBJ1-1; D unresolved. Looked up from germline, CDR1 is SGHTA and CDR2 is FQGNSA. Trimming cost V 3 bases and J 3 bases, with 11 bases left between them. This CDR3 is 14 amino acids long. The CDR3 protein is CASSFLPRDTEAFF. Here the CDR3 DNA reads TGTGCCAGCAGCTTTCTACCGCGGGACACTGAAGCTTTCTTT.

CDR3: CASRGGASSNQPQHF. The CDR3 nucleotides read TGTGCCAGCAGAGGGGGAGCGTCTAGCAATCAGCCCCAGCATTTT. The chain combines TRBV27 with TRBJ1-5, with D perhaps TRBD1 (6 bases). The CDR3 has 15 residues. CDR1 and CDR2 from the germline V gene are MNHEY and SMNVEV (reference sequence). With 6 bases removed from V and 0 bases from J, the gap between germline ends came to 12 bases.

The chain is built from TRBV6-5 and TRBJ1-1; no clear D gene. This CDR3 comprises 12 residues. Germline CDR1 and CDR2: MNHEY and SVGAGI. The germline V and J ends were trimmed by 6 bases and 7 bases, with 12 bases remaining between them. DNA for the CDR3: TGTGCCAGCAGCTACCCGAGTGGTGAAGCTTTCTTT. As protein: CASSYPSGEAFF.

The chain has TRBV5-1 and TRBJ2-7; 10 nucleotides match TRBD2. Germline V gives CDR1 SGHRS, CDR2 YFSETQ. There are 17 residues in the CDR3. Germline trimming cut 3 bases from V and 5 bases from J; bases unmatched to any gene: 14. In nucleotides, the CDR3 is TGCGCCAGCAGCTACTTTCGGGCTAGCGGGAGTGGTAACGAGCAGTACTTC. It yields the protein CASSYFRASGSGNEQYF. The full variable domain, with the rest looked up from reference TRBV5-1 and TRBJ2-7, is KAGVTQTPRYLIKTRGQQVTLSCSPISGHRSVSWYQQTPGQGLQFLFEYFSETQRNKGNFPGRFSGRQFSNSRSEMNVSTLELGDSALYLCASSYFRASGSGNEQYFGPGTRLTVT.

CDR3 sequence reads: CASSLLAGGSSYNEQFF. The CDR3 DNA reads as TGTGCCAGCAGTTTACTAGCGGGAGGGAGCTCCTACAATGAGCAGTTCTTC. This chain connects TRBV27 to TRBJ2-1; 12 positions agree with TRBD2. Germline CDR1 and CDR2: MNHEY and SMNVEV (reference sequence). This CDR3 has 17 amino acids. The ends lost 2 bases at V and 0 bases at J; junction bases unmatched: 2.

J is TRBJ1-2 and V is TRBV30, with 7 bases matching TRBD1. The trim removed 3 bases at V and 1 base at J, leaving 5 bases unmatched. The CDR3 contains 14 residues. CDR1 is GTSNPN and CDR2 is SVGIG in the germline V gene (reference sequence). CDR3 in DNA: TGTGCCTGGAGCTCGACAGGGTTTAACTATGGCTACACCTTC. Amino acid sequence: CAWSSTGFNYGYTF.

The chain has TRBV5-1 and TRBJ1-2; 9 bases agree with TRBD1. V lost 4 bases, J lost 1 base, and 11 bases stayed unmatched. Germline V gene lookup returns CDR1 SGHRS and CDR2 YFSETQ. The length of the CDR3 is 17 residues. CDR3: CASSPRDRDPFNYGYTF. The CDR3 DNA follows: TGCGCCAGCAGCCCCCGGGACAGGGACCCGTTTAACTATGGCTACACCTTC. The complete variable domain, with remaining parts taken from reference TRBV5-1 and TRBJ1-2, reads KAGVTQTPRYLIKTRGQQVTLSCSPISGHRSVSWYQQTPGQGLQFLFEYFSETQRNKGNFPGRFSGRQFSNSRSEMNVSTLELGDSALYLCASSPRDRDPFNYGYTFGSGTRLTVV.

This chain connects TRBV5-1 to TRBJ1-2, with no clear D. V lost 1 base and J lost 12, with 16 bases in between. The CDR3 has 13 amino acids. Looked up from germline, CDR1 is SGHRS and CDR2 is YFSETQ. CDR3 nucleotide sequence: TGCGCCAGCAGCTTGTCCGGGGTATGGCTAGACACCTTC. Protein product: CASSLSGVWLDTF.

The chain recombines TRBV20-1 with TRBJ2-1, with D unclear. Germline V lookup: CDR1 DFQATT, CDR2 SNEGSKA (reference sequence). CDR3 length: 10 residues. The V and J ends lost 4 bases and 8 bases respectively, with 6 bases between them. The CDR3, as DNA: TGCAGTGCTATCGAGGATGAGCAGTTCTTC. The encoded protein is CSAIEDEQFF.

CDR3 bases: TGCAGCGTGGGTGGGGAGATGATGAACACTGAAGCTTTCTTT. This sequence encodes CSVGGEMMNTEAFF. This chain connects TRBV29-1 to TRBJ1-1, with D unresolved. The germline V and J ends were trimmed by 6 bases and 0 bases, with 14 bases remaining between them. In germline, CDR1 is SQVTM, CDR2 ANQGSEA. This CDR3 has 14 residues.